The present TCR beta chain was sequenced within a study of cytomegalovirus exposure and HLA in healthy donors. V shed 1 base and J shed 2 bases, with 14 bases lying between them. The CDR3 length is 17 residues. Germline loops: CDR1 MGHRA, CDR2 YSYEKL. Concerning this clone itself: Its antigen is currently unknown.

Study findings and constraints: The study flagged around 150 TCR beta chains as cytomegalovirus-associated. Across donors, most TCRs were seen rarely, yet some public ones were widespread. Specificity for CMV antigens was confirmed in vitro for a few of the CMV-associated chains.

The donors were members of the validation cohort comprising 100 to 150 subjects, separate from the roughly 680-subject first cohort. The protocol was immunoSEQ multiplex PCR, while the TCRdb copy is restricted to in-frame clones and leaves out a portion. This table has about 200,000 clones, over 75% appearing once. The TCR was taken from a woman aged 18-35 years in good health and CMV-seropositive. Sequences were obtained from PBMCs. The chain links TRBV4-1 to TRBJ2-2; maybe TRBD2 (5 bases). CDR3: CASSQGAKAVNTGELFF. CDR3 DNA: TGCGCCAGCAGCCAAGGAGCCAAAGCGGTAAACACCGGGGAGCTGTTTTTT.